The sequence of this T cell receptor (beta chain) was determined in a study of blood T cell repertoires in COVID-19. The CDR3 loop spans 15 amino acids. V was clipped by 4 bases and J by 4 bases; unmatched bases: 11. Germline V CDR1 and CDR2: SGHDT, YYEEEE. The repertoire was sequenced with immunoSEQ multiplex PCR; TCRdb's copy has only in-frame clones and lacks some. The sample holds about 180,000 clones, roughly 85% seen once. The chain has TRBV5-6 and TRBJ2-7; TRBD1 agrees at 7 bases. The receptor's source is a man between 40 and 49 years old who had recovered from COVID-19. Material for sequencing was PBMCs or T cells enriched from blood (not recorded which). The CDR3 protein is CASSPLGTAAYEQYF. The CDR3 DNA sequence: TGTGCCAGCAGCCCGTTAGGGACAGCTGCATACGAGCAGTACTTC.